The 14 T cell receptor beta chains in this list originate from one sample, sequenced in a study of CD8 T cells in ankylosing spondylitis. Each CDR3 protein is one row after TCRdb ran MiXCR on the 5' RACE reads. The table lists about 360,000 distinct CDR3 sequences, approximately 22% of them singletons. Sequencing used blood, either unsorted or a sorted T cell fraction (not recorded which). These receptors were collected from a male donor with ankylosing spondylitis or in good health (not recorded which).

This clonotype showed up many times. V usage is TRBV25-1 and J usage is TRBJ2-6; the D is unclear. Germline V gives CDR1 MGHDK, CDR2 SYGVNS. Trimming stripped 10 bases from V and 1 base from J, with 8 bases between. The CDR3 runs 13 residues. The CDR3 loop reads CATRVSGANVLTF. CDR3 DNA sequence: TGTGCCACCCGAGTGTCTGGGGCCAACGTCCTGACTTTC.

This clonotype showed up just a few times. This chain connects TRBV3-1 to TRBJ1-1, with a tentative D call TRBD1 (6 bases). Trimming took off 0 bases at V and 0 bases at J, with 14 bases between the two ends. Germline CDR1 LGHDT, CDR2 YNNKEL (reference sequence). The CDR3 has 17 amino acids. The CDR3 coding sequence is TGTGCCAGCAGCCAAGATTGGAGGGAGGGGGTGAACACTGAAGCTTTCTTT. It specifies CASSQDWREGVNTEAFF.

The chain joins TRBV12-3 or TRBV12-4 to TRBJ2-7; 8 bases fit TRBD2. The CDR3 has 13 amino acids. The V and J ends lost 7 bases and 1 base, in that order; junction bases with no gene match: 3. In DNA, the CDR3 is TGTGCCAGCACCGGGGGGGCTTCCTACGAGCAGTACTTC. This codes for CASTGGASYEQYF.

V usage is TRBV30 and J usage is TRBJ2-7; 10 bases fit TRBD1. CDR1 is GTSNPN, CDR2 SVGIG, per germline (reference sequence). There are 13 residues in the CDR3. V lost 3 bases to trimming and J lost 3 bases; unmatched junction nucleotides: 2. The CDR3 loop is CAWRDRGYYEQYF. In DNA form, the CDR3 reads TGTGCCTGGAGGGACAGGGGGTACTACGAGCAGTACTTC. Drawing the rest from reference TRBV30 and TRBJ2-7, the complete variable domain is SQTIHQWPATLVQPVGSPLSLECTVEGTSNPNLYWYRQAAGRGLQLLFYSVGIGQISSEVPQNLSASRPQDRQFILSSKKLLLSDSGFYLCAWRDRGYYEQYFGPGTRLTVT.

The chain recombines TRBV5-6 with TRBJ2-5; D might be TRBD1 or TRBD2, each matching 5 bases. V dropped 1 base and J dropped 8 bases, with 18 bases sitting between them. This CDR3 has 15 amino acids. CDR1 is SGHDT, CDR2 YYEEEE, per germline. As DNA, the CDR3 is TGTGCCAGCAGCTTGTTAGGGACGTACCGTTCTACCCAGTACTTC. This encodes CASSLLGTYRSTQYF.

The gene calls are TRBV5-8 and TRBJ2-7; D is unclear. Per germline, CDR1 SGHTS and CDR2 YDEGEE. The CDR3 has 13 residues. The V and J ends lost 4 bases and 3 bases respectively, with 11 bases between them. CDR3 sequence: CASSRKIHYEQYF. For the CDR3, the DNA is TGTGCCAGCAGCCGCAAGATCCACTACGAGCAGTACTTC.

This clonotype has at least ten counts. This rearrangement joins TRBV3-1 to TRBJ1-3; 9 bases agree with TRBD1. The length of the CDR3 is 16 residues. Germline V CDR1 and CDR2: LGHDT, YNNKEL (reference sequence). V lost 0 bases and J lost 8; bases outside the gene matches: 8. CDR3 DNA: TGTGCCAGCAGCCAAGATCACAGGGGGCCGGTGGACACCATATATTTT. It is translated as CASSQDHRGPVDTIYF.

This clonotype was observed a handful of times. The genes are TRBV7-9 and TRBJ1-1; D remains ambiguous. Germline CDR1 reads SEHNR; CDR2 reads FQNEAQ (reference sequence). The ends were cut back, 3 bases at V and 4 bases at J, with 12 bases in the middle. The CDR3 is made up of 14 amino acids. The CDR3 here is CASSLAPTTTEAFF. For the CDR3, the DNA is TGTGCCAGCAGCTTGGCCCCCACTACCACTGAAGCTTTCTTT.

The V gene is TRBV29-1, the J gene TRBJ2-7, with TRBD1 as a possible D gene (5 bases). CDR1 is SQVTM, CDR2 ANQGSEA, per germline. Trimming removed 2 bases at V and 4 bases at J, with 12 bases between. The CDR3 has 13 residues. The CDR3 sequence: CSVETDSKYEQYF. The CDR3 DNA reads as TGCAGCGTTGAAACAGACAGTAAGTACGAGCAGTACTTC.

The rearrangement uses TRBV6-5 and TRBJ2-1; the D is unclear. CDR3 length: 16 amino acids. The germline V and J ends were trimmed by 0 bases and 8 bases, with 17 bases remaining between them. Germline values: CDR1 MNHEY, CDR2 SVGAGI. CDR3 amino acids: CASSYSLRVDGHEQFF. CDR3 coding DNA: TGTGCCAGCAGTTACTCGCTTAGGGTAGATGGCCATGAGCAGTTCTTC.

This rearrangement joins TRBV29-1 to TRBJ2-1; TRBD1 matches 7 bases. V dropped 8 bases and J dropped 4; count of bases not matched to a gene: 8. CDR1 is SQVTM, CDR2 ANQGSEA, per germline. This CDR3 is 13 amino acids long. The CDR3 protein is CSINRDSYNEQFF. CDR3 coding DNA: TGCAGCATAAACCGGGACAGTTACAATGAGCAGTTCTTC.

J is TRBJ2-5 and V is TRBV6-2 or TRBV6-3, with 14 bases that match TRBD2. The CDR3 spans 16 residues. Germline V gives CDR1 MNHEY, CDR2 SVGEGT. V shed 5 bases and J 5 bases; nucleotides not matched to a gene: 7. In DNA, the CDR3 is TGTGCCAGCAGTAATGGACTAGCGGGGGGTGTTGAGACCCAGTACTTC. Translation gives CASSNGLAGGVETQYF.

This sequence joins TRBV7-9 and TRBJ2-1; TRBD2 aligns across 11 bases. V shed 5 bases, J shed 2 bases, and the junction held 5 bases outside the gene matches. Germline-derived CDR1 and CDR2 are SEHNR and FQNEAQ (reference sequence). This CDR3 region has 16 residues. The CDR3 coding sequence is TGTGCCAGCAGCCGCATACTAGCGGGGGCCTACAATGAGCAGTTCTTC. This translates into CASSRILAGAYNEQFF.

CDR3 nucleotides: TGTGCCACTAGTGGCTACACCTTC. It specifies CATSGYTF. The rearrangement joins TRBV12-3 or TRBV12-4 to TRBJ1-2, with D uncertain. This CDR3 has 8 residues. V was clipped by 10 bases and J by 7 bases, with 4 bases between them.